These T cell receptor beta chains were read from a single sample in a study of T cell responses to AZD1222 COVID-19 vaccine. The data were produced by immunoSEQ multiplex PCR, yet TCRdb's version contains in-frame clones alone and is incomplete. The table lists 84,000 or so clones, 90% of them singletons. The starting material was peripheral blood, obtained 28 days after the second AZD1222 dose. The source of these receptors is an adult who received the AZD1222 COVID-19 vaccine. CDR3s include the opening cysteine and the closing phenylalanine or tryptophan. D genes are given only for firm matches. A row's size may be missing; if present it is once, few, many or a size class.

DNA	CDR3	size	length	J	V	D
TGCGCCAGCAGCTTGAGCCCCGGGTACGAGCAGTACTTC	CASSLSPGYEQYF	medium-sized	13	TRBJ2-7	TRBV5-1	-
TGTGCCAGCAGCTTAGGGGTCTCTGGGGCCAACGTCCTGACTTTC	CASSLGVSGANVLTF	-	15	TRBJ2-6	TRBV7-3	-
TGCGCCAGCATGCTTGGCAGTACCTCCGGTTCACCCCTCCACTTT	CASMLGSTSGSPLHF	few	15	TRBJ1-6	TRBV5-1	-
TGTGCCAGCAGCAAGGGTCCGGGGACAGGGGATTCACCCCTCCACTTT	CASSKGPGTGDSPLHF	few	16	TRBJ1-6	TRBV21-1	-
TGCGCCAGGTCTAGGGATCCCTATGGCTACACCTTC	CARSRDPYGYTF	-	12	TRBJ1-2	TRBV10-1	-
TGTGCCAGCAGTGAAGGAGACAGGGAGCTCACCGGGGAGCTGTTTTTT	CASSEGDRELTGELFF	-	16	TRBJ2-2	TRBV2	TRBD1
TGTGCCTGGAGTTTGGGGACAGGGTCCACTGAAGCTTTCTTT	CAWSLGTGSTEAFF	-	14	TRBJ1-1	TRBV30	TRBD1
TGCGCCAGCAGCTTGGTAGGGACAGAGTGGTCTACAACCTTC	CASSLVGTEWSTTF	-	14	TRBJ1-2	TRBV5-1	TRBD1
TGTGCCAGCAGCGTAGAACTAGCAGGATCAACGGATACGCAGTATTTT	CASSVELAGSTDTQYF	-	16	TRBJ2-3	TRBV9	-
TGTGCCAGCAGCCAGAGAGGGGACAGGGCCTCCTACGAGCAGTACTTC	CASSQRGDRASYEQYF	-	16	TRBJ2-7	TRBV4-2	TRBD1
TGTGCCAGTAGTATAGGAACCGGGGAGCTGTTTTTT	CASSIGTGELFF	-	12	TRBJ2-2	TRBV19	-
TGTGCCAGCAGCTACGACACAGATACGCAGTATTTT	CASSYDTDTQYF	-	12	TRBJ2-3	TRBV7-3	-
TGTGCCATCATGCCCAGTAGCGGGAGGGCAGATACGCAGTATTTT	CAIMPSSGRADTQYF	-	15	TRBJ2-3	TRBV10-3	TRBD2
TGTGCCAGCAGCCCTTTCGGGACAGGGGCCTACGAGCAGTACTTC	CASSPFGTGAYEQYF	once	15	TRBJ2-7	TRBV7-9	TRBD1
TGCGCCAGCAGCTTTATTGACTCAGGGGATAATTCACCCCTCCACTTT	CASSFIDSGDNSPLHF	-	16	TRBJ1-6	TRBV5-1	-
TGTGCCAGCAGCCAATTTAGGTTAAAGGGGCGATACGAGCAGTACTTC	CASSQFRLKGRYEQYF	-	16	TRBJ2-7	TRBV3-1/TRBV3-2	-
TGTGCCAGCAGCACCGGGACTACCCACTACGAGCAGTACTTC	CASSTGTTHYEQYF	-	14	TRBJ2-7	TRBV9	TRBD2
TGTGCCAGCAGTGGAGCGGGGGGTTCAGATACGCAGTATTTT	CASSGAGGSDTQYF	-	14	TRBJ2-3	TRBV6-1	TRBD2
TGTGCCAGTAGCGGGGAGGGCGATCAGCCCCAGCATTTT	CASSGEGDQPQHF	-	13	TRBJ1-5	TRBV19	-
TGTGCCAGCAGCTTAGGGCAGACCACCGGGGAGCTGTTTTTT	CASSLGQTTGELFF	-	14	TRBJ2-2	TRBV7-9	-
TGTGCCAGCAGCCGGCGGGACAGGAGCGAGCAGTACTTC	CASSRRDRSEQYF	-	13	TRBJ2-7	TRBV27	TRBD1
TGTGCCAGCGCGGGACTCTGGAACACTGAAGCTTTCTTT	CASAGLWNTEAFF	-	13	TRBJ1-1	TRBV28	-
TGTGCCTGGAGTGTAAAGGGGACTAATGAAAAACTGTTTTTT	CAWSVKGTNEKLFF	-	14	TRBJ1-4	TRBV30	-
TGTGCCAGCAGTTACGGAGGATCTGGAAACACCATATATTTT	CASSYGGSGNTIYF	-	14	TRBJ1-3	TRBV6-5	-
TGTGCCAGCTCACCAGTCCCAGGGGGTGACGAGCAGTACTTC	CASSPVPGGDEQYF	-	14	TRBJ2-7	TRBV18	TRBD1
TGTGCCAGCAGCTTAGCTAGCGGGAGTTTATACGAGCAGTACTTC	CASSLASGSLYEQYF	-	15	TRBJ2-7	TRBV7-2	TRBD2
TGTGCCAGCAGCTTATTTGAGGGACTAGCGGGAAACTACAATGAGCAGTTCTTC	CASSLFEGLAGNYNEQFF	-	18	TRBJ2-1	TRBV11-3	TRBD2
TGTGCCAGCAGTTTATCGATCGGCACCGGGGAGCTGTTTTTT	CASSLSIGTGELFF	once	14	TRBJ2-2	TRBV27	-
TGCGCCAGCCAGGCAAGCGGGAGTGGTACAGATACGCAGTATTTT	CASQASGSGTDTQYF	once	15	TRBJ2-3	TRBV10-2	TRBD2
TGCGCCAGCAGCTTGGCCGGCACAGCGAACACCGGGGAGCTGTTTTTT	CASSLAGTANTGELFF	-	16	TRBJ2-2	TRBV5-1	-
TGCAGCGCGGGACTACCTTACAATGAGCAGTTCTTC	CSAGLPYNEQFF	-	12	TRBJ2-1	TRBV29-1	TRBD2
TGTGCCAGCAGTTTCAAAGGGGGAAGTCTACAAGAGACCCAGTACTTC	CASSFKGGSLQETQYF	-	16	TRBJ2-5	TRBV27	-
TGTGCCTGGAGCAGCGCTTCTTTTTCCTACGAGCAGTACTTC	CAWSSASFSYEQYF	-	14	TRBJ2-7	TRBV30	-
TGTGCCAGCAGCTTGGTGGGGGTTGGGGGCTACACCTTC	CASSLVGVGGYTF	-	13	TRBJ1-2	TRBV5-4	-
TGCGCCAGCAGCCAAGACGGGAAGACCCAGTACTTC	CASSQDGKTQYF	-	12	TRBJ2-5	TRBV4-3	-
TGTGCCAGCAGCCGTAGTTACGGTGGCTACACCTTC	CASSRSYGGYTF	-	12	TRBJ1-2	TRBV11-3	-
TGTGCCAGCAGCTTAAATACAGGGGGGTCCGGTGAGCAGTTCTTC	CASSLNTGGSGEQFF	few	15	TRBJ2-1	TRBV13	TRBD1
TGTGCCAGCAGCTTCTCTATGAGGACTGAAGCTTTCTTT	CASSFSMRTEAFF	-	13	TRBJ1-1	TRBV7-8	-
TGTGCCAGCAGCCTAGAGCTAGCGCATACTACAGTAGAGACCCAGTACTTC	CASSLELAHTTVETQYF	-	17	TRBJ2-5	TRBV5-5	-
TGTGCCAGCAGTGGGACAGCAAATAATGAAAAACTGTTTTTT	CASSGTANNEKLFF	-	14	TRBJ1-4	TRBV2	-
TGTGCCAGCAGCCGGGGACAGGGGCTTGGCTACACCTTC	CASSRGQGLGYTF	-	13	TRBJ1-2	TRBV6-5	TRBD1
TGTGCCAGCAGCTTAATGGCAGCTCCGCGGGAGACCCAGTACTTC	CASSLMAAPRETQYF	-	15	TRBJ2-5	TRBV7-2	-
TGTGCCAGCAGTTCGTGGACAGGGGCTCAGCCCCAGCATTTT	CASSSWTGAQPQHF	once	14	TRBJ1-5	TRBV28	TRBD1
TGTGCCTGTCAAGACAGGGAACCCTATAATTCACCCCTCCACTTT	CACQDREPYNSPLHF	once	15	TRBJ1-6	TRBV30	TRBD1
TGTGCCAGCAGTCACCGTGACTTAACGGCGGATACGCAGTATTTT	CASSHRDLTADTQYF	-	15	TRBJ2-3	TRBV6-2/TRBV6-3	-
TGTGCCAGCAGCCAAGATTGGGGCGGGCGGGAAAAACTGTTTTTT	CASSQDWGGREKLFF	-	15	TRBJ1-4	TRBV3-1/TRBV3-2	-
TGTGCTACTCGGGACTCGAACACTGAAGCTTTCTTT	CATRDSNTEAFF	once	12	TRBJ1-1	TRBV6-5	-
TGTGCCAGCAGCTTGCGACCCTTGAACACCGGGGAGCTGTTTTTT	CASSLRPLNTGELFF	-	15	TRBJ2-2	TRBV5-5	-
TGTGCCAGCAGATTGGACAGATCCGATTCACCCCTCCACTTT	CASRLDRSDSPLHF	-	14	TRBJ1-6	TRBV5-4	-
TGTGCCAGCAGCCGCCAAGGGGGGAGCTACTACGAGCAGTACTTC	CASSRQGGSYYEQYF	-	15	TRBJ2-7	TRBV6-5	-
TGTGCCAGCAGCGATAACCGGGACACCAATGAGCAGTTCTTC	CASSDNRDTNEQFF	-	14	TRBJ2-1	TRBV3-1/TRBV3-2	-
TGTGCCACCCAGGGGTCGGACACCGGGGAGCTGTTTTTT	CATQGSDTGELFF	-	13	TRBJ2-2	TRBV10-3	-
TGTGCCAGCAGTCAGACAGGGGGCAATCAGCCCCAGCATTTT	CASSQTGGNQPQHF	-	14	TRBJ1-5	TRBV6-4	TRBD1
TGTGCCAGCAGTCCCCCGGGGACTTTTGGAAACACCATATATTTT	CASSPPGTFGNTIYF	once	15	TRBJ1-3	TRBV6-5	-
TGTGCCAGCTCACCAACACAGGTGAACACCGGGGAGCTGTTTTTT	CASSPTQVNTGELFF	-	15	TRBJ2-2	TRBV18	-
TGTGCCAGCAGCTTGTTGCCAGGGCGCTCCTACAATGAGCAGTTCTTC	CASSLLPGRSYNEQFF	-	16	TRBJ2-1	TRBV5-6	-
TGTGCCACCAGTGACCAGGGACAGGGGGGGGCAGATACGCAGTATTTT	CATSDQGQGGADTQYF	-	16	TRBJ2-3	TRBV24-1	TRBD1
TGTGCCAGCAGCCGAGGGACAGCATCTAATGAAAAACTGTTTTTT	CASSRGTASNEKLFF	-	15	TRBJ1-4	TRBV5-5	TRBD1
TGTGCCAGCAGCTTTGGTGGGTCGTGGTTGAACACCATATATTTT	CASSFGGSWLNTIYF	few	15	TRBJ1-3	TRBV7-8	-